This TCR beta chain was recorded in a study of T cell responses to AZD1222 COVID-19 vaccine. About the study: Researchers grouped second doses given at about 4 or about 12 weeks into one pool. Broader study findings: There were mostly white British donors and more females than males, and clonal diversity was possibly underestimated. Reportedly, close to half of spike-specific TCRs are directed against unmutated variant regions.

Clones were sequenced by immunoSEQ multiplex PCR, and TCRdb holds only the in-frame ones, with some missing. Among about 130,000 clones, roughly nine tenths were seen once, and the ten largest hold approximately 3%. Trimming removed 1 base from V and 4 bases from J, with 13 bases in between. The length of the CDR3 is 16 residues. Germline assignment: CDR1 LGHDT and CDR2 YNNKEL (reference sequence). About this clone: The antigen is unknown.

The sample here was peripheral blood, taken on day 0 of AZD1222 vaccination. The chain is built from TRBV3-1 (or the pseudogene TRBV3-2) and TRBJ2-2; TRBD1 might be the D (6 bases). The clonotype comes from an adult in good health. The CDR3 DNA reads as TGTGCCAGCAGCCAAGTGTTGGGGGCGCGCACCGGGGAGCTGTTTTTT. This translates into CASSQVLGARTGELFF.